The 29 T cell receptor beta chains given below trace back to one sample, sequenced in a study of beta chain features in type 1 diabetes. Broader study findings: Among patients with Type 1 diabetes, TCRB CDR3s were moderately but significantly shorter in every one of the four CD4+ subsets.

The whole isolated RNA underwent reverse transcription, so sequencing captured expressed TCRB transcripts. Profiled with immunoSEQ multiplex PCR; TCRdb holds only in-frame clones, not every one. The top ten clones hold nearly 0.04% of a sample with hundreds of thousands of clones, around 15% of them seen once. Antigen specificity for these receptors is unknown. Source material: naive CD4+ T cells from blood. Every receptor here comes from a man younger than 35 with type 1 diabetes.

This chain uses TRBV21-1 with TRBJ1-1. TRBV21-1 is marked as a pseudogene. The CDR3 spans 10 residues. CDR3 in DNA: TGTGCCAGCAGCGGTCCTGAAGCTTTCTTT. The encoded protein is CASSGPEAFF.

This clone has just a few counts. A much larger clone lies a single base off, so this may be a read error. The same CDR3 is also encoded by other DNA sequences in this sample. The chain couples TRBV7-6 to TRBJ2-5; D uncertain. Deletions cut 3 bases from V and 1 base from J, with 0 bases between. The CDR3 runs to 11 residues. The germline CDR1 and CDR2 sequences are SGHVS and FNYEAQ. The CDR3 reads CASSFQETQYF. The CDR3 DNA reads as TGTGCCAGCAGCTTCCAAGAGACCCAGTACTTC.

A remark on this clone: Distinct nucleotide sequences in the sample also encode this CDR3. V and J are TRBV28 and TRBJ2-5; 8 bases match TRBD2. V trimming: 2 bases; J trimming: 5 bases; junction bases outside the gene matches: 4. Looked up from germline, CDR1 is MDHEN and CDR2 is SYDVKM. This CDR3 comprises 14 residues. CDR3 residues: CASSLAGGRETQYF. CDR3 bases: TGTGCCAGCAGTTTAGCGGGAGGCAGGGAGACCCAGTACTTC.

This clone has only a few counts. V and J are TRBV30 and TRBJ2-4, with no clear D. CDR3 length: 14 amino acids. In germline, CDR1 is GTSNPN, CDR2 SVGIG (reference sequence). Deletions cut 5 bases from V and 0 bases from J, with 11 bases between. CDR3 bases: TGTGCCTGGGGCCACGACCTAGCCAAAAACATTCAGTACTTC. It translates to CAWGHDLAKNIQYF.

The chain combines TRBV20-1 with TRBJ2-7; D perhaps matches TRBD1 (5 bases). This CDR3 is 11 amino acids long. The ends were cut back, 6 bases at V and 2 bases at J, with 8 bases in the middle. Germline assignment: CDR1 DFQATT and CDR2 SNEGSKA (reference sequence). CDR3 DNA sequence: TGCAGTGCCCGGACACCCTACGAGCAGTACTTC. Translation gives CSARTPYEQYF.

This clone has only a few counts. This chain joins TRBV9 and TRBJ1-1, with a possible D match to TRBD1 (5 bases). Germline V gene data show CDR1 as SGDLS and CDR2 as YYNGEE. V lost 4 bases to trimming and J lost 4 bases, with 11 bases between them. This CDR3 is built from 13 residues. The CDR3 loop reads CASSFRGSTEAFF. CDR3 nucleotides: TGTGCCAGCAGCTTCCGGGGGAGCACTGAAGCTTTCTTT.

V is TRBV30 and J is TRBJ1-1; D call uncertain. V lost 1 base and J lost 10, with 10 bases in between. This CDR3 comprises 11 residues. CDR1 and CDR2 (germline): GTSNPN, SVGIG (reference sequence). CDR3 protein: CAWSAPGGAFF. The CDR3 DNA is TGTGCCTGGAGTGCCCCAGGTGGAGCTTTCTTT.

This chain links TRBV7-2 with TRBJ1-2; the D gene is possibly TRBD1 (5 bases). Deletions cut 1 base from V and 8 bases from J, with 17 bases between. The CDR3 contains 15 residues. Per the germline V gene, CDR1 is SGHTA and CDR2 is FQGNSA. The DNA of the CDR3 is TGTGCCAGCAGCTTAGTGAGCAGGGATGCTGAAGGCTACACCTTC. Amino acid sequence: CASSLVSRDAEGYTF. The variable domain in full, completed from reference TRBV7-2 and TRBJ1-2, reads GAGVSQSPSNKVTEKGKDVELRCDPISGHTALYWYRQSLGQGLEFLIYFQGNSAPDKSGLPSDRFSAERTGGSVSTLTIQRTQQEDSAVYLCASSLVSRDAEGYTFGSGTRLTVV.

V and J are TRBV7-9 and TRBJ2-5; TRBD1 matches at 7 bases. The germline gives CDR1 SEHNR, CDR2 FQNEAQ (reference sequence). The V gene end was trimmed by 2 bases and the J gene end by 2 bases; junction bases not matched to a gene: 2. The CDR3 spans 14 residues. CDR3 amino acids: CASSLPGQQETQYF. The DNA of the CDR3 is TGTGCCAGCAGCTTACCGGGACAGCAAGAGACCCAGTACTTC.

The table lists this clone with a few counts. This same CDR3 is encoded by further DNA sequences in the sample. The CDR3 DNA follows: TGTGCCAGCAGTTACTCGGGGACTAGTGCAGATACGCAGTATTTT. Its translation: CASSYSGTSADTQYF. V usage is TRBV6-5 and J usage is TRBJ2-3; TRBD2 aligns across 8 bases. The CDR3 totals 15 residues. Germline lookup yields CDR1 MNHEY and CDR2 SVGAGI. V shed 0 bases and J 4 bases; nucleotides not matched to a gene: 3.

The chain employs TRBV28 and TRBJ1-4, with 7 nucleotides matching TRBD1. The V and J ends lost 5 bases and 8 bases, in that order; junction bases with no gene match: 8. In germline, CDR1 is MDHEN, CDR2 SYDVKM. The CDR3 runs to 14 residues. The CDR3 DNA sequence: TGTGCCAGCAGTCGGACAGGAAGTAGGGAAAAACTGTTTTTT. It specifies CASSRTGSREKLFF.

This chain uses TRBV18 with TRBJ2-1, with 8 bases that match TRBD1. The germline V gene has CDR1 KGHSH and CDR2 LQKENI. V lost 3 bases to trimming and J lost 3 bases; unmatched junction nucleotides: 4. There are 15 residues in the CDR3. CDR3: CASSPGTGNYNEQFF. DNA of the CDR3: TGTGCCAGCTCACCCGGGACAGGCAACTACAATGAGCAGTTCTTC.

The chain employs TRBV4-1 and TRBJ2-7; 9 bases match TRBD1. From germline, CDR1 is MGHRA and CDR2 YSYEKL. The V gene end was trimmed by 4 bases and the J gene end by 4 bases; junction bases not matched to a gene: 11. The CDR3 runs to 16 residues. The CDR3 nucleotides are TGCGCCAGCAGCCTATTGACAGGGGGGCTCCTATACGAGCAGTACTTC. As protein: CASSLLTGGLLYEQYF.

This rearrangement joins TRBV4-2 to TRBJ2-1; D remains ambiguous. Per germline, CDR1 LGHNA and CDR2 YNFKEQ. The V and J ends lost 0 bases and 4 bases respectively, with 7 bases between them. This CDR3 region has 14 residues. The CDR3 nucleotides read TGTGCCAGCAGCCAAGAGAAGACATACAATGAGCAGTTCTTC. Residues: CASSQEKTYNEQFF.

This clone appeared a few times. This chain connects TRBV5-6 to TRBJ2-1; possibly TRBD1 or TRBD2 for D (5 bases each). Germline assignment: CDR1 SGHDT and CDR2 YYEEEE. This CDR3 is 16 amino acids long. V lost 5 bases and J lost 4, with 19 bases in between. CDR3: CASRDRRDGFYNEQFF. The CDR3 nucleotides are TGTGCCAGCAGGGACCGCCGGGACGGGTTTTACAATGAGCAGTTCTTC.

The chain employs TRBV5-6 and TRBJ2-6; the D gene is possibly TRBD1 (6 bases). CDR1 is SGHDT, CDR2 YYEEEE, per germline. This CDR3 comprises 18 residues. The V gene lost 4 bases and the J gene lost 1 base, with 18 bases spanning the gap. The CDR3 spells CASSRFGTKLSGANVLTF. The CDR3 nucleotides read TGTGCCAGCAGCCGATTCGGGACAAAATTATCTGGGGCCAACGTCCTGACTTTC.

This clone was counted between two and nine times. The chain couples TRBV4-3 to TRBJ1-2; D may be TRBD1 (6 bases). The CDR3 has 12 amino acids. Trimming took 0 bases from V and 13 from J, leaving 12 bases between them. The germline CDR1 and CDR2 sequences are LGHNA and YSLEER. DNA of the CDR3: TGCGCCAGCAGCCAAGAGAGACAGGACTCCACCTTC. This sequence encodes CASSQERQDSTF.

This clone was counted a few times. The chain recombines TRBV29-1 with TRBJ2-1; 13 nucleotides align to TRBD2. Germline V gives CDR1 SQVTM, CDR2 ANQGSEA. This CDR3 has 15 amino acids. Losses at the gene ends were 6 bases for V and 7 bases for J; bases not matched to a gene: 9. The CDR3 DNA is TGCAGCGTGTCAACCGGGACTAGCGGGATGAATGAGCAGTTCTTC. It translates to CSVSTGTSGMNEQFF.

The gene calls are TRBV4-1 and TRBJ2-2; no definite D call. The CDR3 runs 14 residues. Per the germline V gene, CDR1 is MGHRA and CDR2 is YSYEKL. V lost 0 bases to trimming and J lost 1 base, with 3 bases between them. The CDR3 spells CASSQEGNTGELFF. For the CDR3, the DNA is TGCGCCAGCAGCCAAGAGGGGAACACCGGGGAGCTGTTTTTT.

The chain employs TRBV27 and TRBJ1-4; D ambiguous. Between the trimmed V and J ends, which lost 6 bases and 7 bases, there was a span of 21 bases. The CDR3 runs to 16 residues. CDR1 is MNHEY and CDR2 is SMNVEV in the germline V gene (reference sequence). The CDR3 loop is CASSRTRTVLGEKLFF. In DNA form, the CDR3 reads TGTGCCAGCAGCAGAACCAGGACCGTATTGGGTGAAAAACTGTTTTTT.

The V gene is TRBV9, the J gene TRBJ2-2; 9 positions agree with TRBD1. The V and J ends lost 2 bases and 5 bases, in that order; junction bases with no gene match: 4. The germline V gene has CDR1 SGDLS and CDR2 YYNGEE. This CDR3 has 15 residues. CDR3 sequence: CASSVGQGPTGELFF. The CDR3 coding sequence is TGTGCCAGCAGCGTGGGACAGGGCCCAACCGGGGAGCTGTTTTTT.

There are a few counts of this clone. This chain links TRBV15 with TRBJ2-1; D unclear. V lost 0 bases and J lost 0, with 9 bases in between. The CDR3 has 16 amino acids. Germline V CDR1 and CDR2: LNHNV, YYDKDF (reference sequence). The CDR3 loop is CATSRDLARSYNEQFF. DNA for the CDR3: TGTGCCACCAGCAGAGATCTTGCTCGCTCCTACAATGAGCAGTTCTTC.

This clone was counted only a few times. This chain connects TRBV5-1 to TRBJ2-5, with D possibly matching TRBD2 (7 bases). Germline V gene sequence: CDR1 SGHRS, CDR2 YFSETQ. This CDR3 comprises 15 residues. V lost 4 bases and J 5 bases, leaving 18 bases between the germline ends. The CDR3 nucleotides read TGCGCCAGCAGCAGGACGCTGGGGGGGCAGGAGACCCAGTACTTC. The encoded protein is CASSRTLGGQETQYF.

DNA of the CDR3: TGTGCCACCAGCAGAGGGCAAGGACAGCTGTCCTACGAGCAGTACTTC. Protein product: CATSRGQGQLSYEQYF. This sequence joins TRBV15 and TRBJ2-7, with a possible D match to TRBD1 (6 bases). CDR3 length: 16 amino acids. The germline CDR1 and CDR2 sequences are LNHNV and YYDKDF (reference sequence). V lost 1 base and J 1 base, leaving 14 bases between the germline ends.

This clone was observed a handful of times. This chain joins TRBV2 and TRBJ2-5; D is undetermined. CDR1 is SNHLY, CDR2 FYNNEI, per germline. The CDR3 consists of 14 residues. V dropped 2 bases and J dropped 5 bases, with 12 bases sitting between them. The CDR3 here is CASSEREGQETQYF. CDR3 in DNA: TGTGCCAGCAGTGAAAGGGAAGGTCAGGAGACCCAGTACTTC.

The J gene is TRBJ2-1, the V gene TRBV11-2; D remains unclear. V lost 6 bases to trimming and J lost 0 bases, with 12 bases between them. The CDR3 runs to 15 residues. Germline assignment: CDR1 SGHAT and CDR2 FQNNGV. The CDR3 DNA reads as TGTGCCAGCAGGTCATATAAGAGCTCCTACAATGAGCAGTTCTTC. This encodes CASRSYKSSYNEQFF.

This clone was detected only once. Other DNA sequences in the sample encode the same CDR3. The chain couples TRBV7-2 to TRBJ1-5; D remains unclear. CDR3 length: 13 amino acids. Deletions cut 0 bases from V and 5 bases from J, with 5 bases between. Per germline, CDR1 SGHTA and CDR2 FQGNSA. In DNA, the CDR3 is TGTGCCAGCAGCTTAGCCCTATATCAGCCCCAGCATTTT. Protein sequence: CASSLALYQPQHF.

As to this clone: Other DNA sequences within the sample encode an identical CDR3. The chain carries TRBV20-1 and TRBJ2-7; D gene ambiguous. V lost 1 base to trimming and J lost 4 bases, with 5 bases between them. The CDR3 spans 11 residues. Germline V CDR1 and CDR2: DFQATT, SNEGSKA (reference sequence). Written as DNA, the CDR3 is TGCAGTGCTAGAGCGTCGTACGAGCAGTACTTC. Encoded protein: CSARASYEQYF.

The chain recombines TRBV9 with TRBJ2-2, with D tentatively TRBD2 (6 bases). Trimming took 2 bases from V and 1 from J, leaving 12 bases between them. Germline V gives CDR1 SGDLS, CDR2 YYNGEE. The CDR3 runs 16 residues. The CDR3 loop is CASSVEGIWNTGELFF. CDR3 in DNA: TGTGCCAGCAGCGTGGAGGGAATCTGGAACACCGGGGAGCTGTTTTTT.